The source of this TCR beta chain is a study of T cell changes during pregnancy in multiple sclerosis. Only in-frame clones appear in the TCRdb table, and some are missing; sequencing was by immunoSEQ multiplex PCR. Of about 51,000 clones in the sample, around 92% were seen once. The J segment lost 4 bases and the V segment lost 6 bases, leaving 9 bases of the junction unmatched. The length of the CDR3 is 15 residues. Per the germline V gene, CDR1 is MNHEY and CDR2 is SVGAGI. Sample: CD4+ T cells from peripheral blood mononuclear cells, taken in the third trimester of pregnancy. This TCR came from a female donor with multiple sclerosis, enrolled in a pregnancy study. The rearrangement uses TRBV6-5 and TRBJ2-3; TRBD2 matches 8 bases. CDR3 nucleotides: TGTGCCAGCAGGGCAGCGGGAGCGATGGCAGATACGCAGTATTTT. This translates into CASRAAGAMADTQYF.